These 19 T cell receptor beta chains share one sample of origin, sequenced in a study of blood T cell repertoires in COVID-19. Libraries were prepared by immunoSEQ multiplex PCR; TCRdb keeps only in-frame clonotypes and omits some of them. The repertoire holds more than 95,000 clones, with about nine tenths as singletons. Sequencing was performed on peripheral blood. Receptors were obtained from a human donor in a cohort sampled during active COVID-19.

J is TRBJ2-5 and V is TRBV18; no firm D call. CDR3 size: 15 residues. CDR1 is KGHSH and CDR2 is LQKENI in the germline V gene. The V end lost 3 bases, the J end lost 1 base, and 12 bases lay between the germline ends. Here the CDR3 reads CASSPPSVAQETQYF. The CDR3 nucleotides read TGTGCCAGCTCACCCCCCTCGGTAGCCCAAGAGACCCAGTACTTC.

This clone was observed a few times. V and J are TRBV4-1 and TRBJ2-5, with 10 bases matching TRBD2. In germline, CDR1 is MGHRA, CDR2 YSYEKL. The junction had 9 bases not matched to a gene; V was cut back by 1 base and J by 1 base. CDR3 length: 18 residues. The CDR3 coding sequence is TGCGCCAGCAGCCAAGGGGTAGCGGGAGGTACTACCCAAGAGACCCAGTACTTC. The encoded protein is CASSQGVAGGTTQETQYF.

The J gene is TRBJ1-5, the V gene TRBV12-3 or TRBV12-4; D gene uncertain. V lost 0 bases, J lost 2 bases, and 2 bases lay in between. The CDR3 consists of 13 residues. In DNA form, the CDR3 reads TGTGCCAGCAGTTTAGCCGGCAATCAGCCCCAGCATTTT. Translating gives CASSLAGNQPQHF.

The V gene is TRBV19, the J gene TRBJ2-5, with 11 bases fitting TRBD2. The CDR3 extends over 15 amino acids. Trimming at V came to 5 bases and at J to 5 bases, leaving 7 bases not matched to a gene. Per the germline V gene, CDR1 is LNHDA and CDR2 is SQIVND (reference sequence). CDR3 sequence (DNA): TGTGCCAGTAGTGTGACTAGCGGGGCGGGGGAGACCCAGTACTTC. It is translated as CASSVTSGAGETQYF. Using reference TRBV19 and TRBJ2-5 for the parts outside the CDR3, the full variable domain is DGGITQSPKYLFRKEGQNVTLSCEQNLNHDAMYWYRQDPGQGLRLIYYSQIVNDFQKGDIAEGYSVSREKKESFPLTVTSAQKNPTAFYLCASSVTSGAGETQYFGPGTRLLVL.

The V and J genes are TRBV28 and TRBJ2-1; D gene ambiguous. Germline loops: CDR1 MDHEN, CDR2 SYDVKM. The CDR3 has 14 amino acids. Trimming left V 10 bases short and J 0 bases short, with 13 bases between. The CDR3 DNA sequence: TGTGCCACCACCGGGTCTGACTCCTACAATGAGCAGTTCTTC. Translation gives CATTGSDSYNEQFF.

The chain has TRBV10-3 and TRBJ1-4, with unresolved D. The CDR3 is made up of 13 amino acids. The germline gives CDR1 ENHRY, CDR2 SYGVKD. The germline V and J ends were trimmed by 4 bases and 5 bases, with 8 bases remaining between them. The CDR3 loop reads CAISGSSNEKLFF. The CDR3 DNA reads TGTGCCATCAGTGGTAGTTCAAATGAAAAACTGTTTTTT.

This clone was seen once. This sequence joins TRBV5-1 and TRBJ1-6, with 9 bases that match TRBD1. The CDR3 runs to 16 residues. Losses at the gene ends were 2 bases for V and 8 bases for J; bases not matched to a gene: 8. Germline V gene sequence: CDR1 SGHRS, CDR2 YFSETQ. CDR3 in DNA: TGCGCCAGCAGCTTTTCGGACGGGACAGGGTATTCACCCCTCCACTTT. Translation: CASSFSDGTGYSPLHF. Looking up the rest from reference TRBV5-1 and TRBJ1-6 gives the full variable domain: KAGVTQTPRYLIKTRGQQVTLSCSPISGHRSVSWYQQTPGQGLQFLFEYFSETQRNKGNFPGRFSGRQFSNSRSEMNVSTLELGDSALYLCASSFSDGTGYSPLHFGNGTRLTVT.

The chain couples TRBV29-1 to TRBJ2-3; the D gene is possibly TRBD2 (6 bases). Germline V gives CDR1 SQVTM, CDR2 ANQGSEA. V was cut by 7 bases and J by 2 bases, with 13 bases left in between. The CDR3 spans 13 residues. CDR3 residues: CSATGVSTDTQYF. The CDR3 DNA reads as TGCAGCGCGACGGGGGTCTCCACAGATACGCAGTATTTT.

The gene calls are TRBV6-5 and TRBJ1-4, with D unclear. Germline CDR1 and CDR2: MNHEY and SVGAGI. V shed 6 bases and J shed 6 bases, with 8 bases lying between them. CDR3 length: 12 amino acids. The CDR3 reads CASRNRDEKLFF. In DNA form, the CDR3 reads TGTGCCAGCAGAAATCGGGATGAAAAACTGTTTTTT.

This chain connects TRBV11-2 to TRBJ1-3, with a possible D match to TRBD1 (5 bases). The CDR3 runs 15 residues. Germline loops: CDR1 SGHAT, CDR2 FQNNGV. V lost 1 base to trimming and J lost 3 bases, with 10 bases between them. The CDR3 DNA reads as TGTGCCAGCAGCTTAGCGGGCCAGGGTGGAAACACCATATATTTT. Amino acid sequence: CASSLAGQGGNTIYF.

V gene TRBV6-4 combines with J gene TRBJ2-1, with D possibly matching TRBD2 (6 bases). CDR1 is MRHNA and CDR2 is SNTAGT in the germline V gene. This CDR3 region has 14 residues. V was shortened by 2 bases and J by 8 bases, with 13 bases between the two germline ends. The CDR3 reads CASSDGEAVDEQFF. As DNA, the CDR3 is TGTGCCAGCAGTGACGGGGAGGCTGTAGATGAGCAGTTCTTC.

The chain uses TRBV2 and TRBJ2-1, with 13 bases aligning to TRBD2. The CDR3 contains 15 residues. The germline gives CDR1 SNHLY, CDR2 FYNNEI. The trim removed 5 bases at V and 4 bases at J, leaving 2 bases unmatched. In DNA form, the CDR3 reads TGTGCCAGCAGTACACTAGCGGGAGGGTACAATGAGCAGTTCTTC. This gives the protein CASSTLAGGYNEQFF.

This chain joins TRBV7-6 and TRBJ1-4, with D tentatively TRBD1 (6 bases). The V and J ends lost 8 bases and 7 bases respectively, with 17 bases between them. The germline CDR1 and CDR2 sequences are SGHVS and FNYEAQ. The CDR3 spans 14 residues. The CDR3 loop reads CASGYRDASEKLFF. In DNA form, the CDR3 reads TGTGCCAGCGGATACAGGGATGCTAGTGAAAAACTGTTTTTT.

CDR3 residues: CAISGVQGATEAFF. CDR3 coding DNA: TGTGCCATCAGTGGGGTACAGGGGGCCACTGAAGCTTTCTTT. The chain couples TRBV10-3 to TRBJ1-1, with 9 bases fitting TRBD1. The V segment lost 4 bases and the J segment 4 bases; nucleotides outside the gene matches: 4. This CDR3 has 14 residues. Germline V lookup: CDR1 ENHRY, CDR2 SYGVKD.

V and J are TRBV9 and TRBJ2-2; D possibly corresponds to TRBD1 (6 bases). CDR1 is SGDLS and CDR2 is YYNGEE in the germline V gene. Trimming took 4 bases from V and 4 from J, leaving 11 bases between them. The CDR3 has 14 residues. In DNA form, the CDR3 reads TGTGCCAGCAGCTTCGGACAGCTCACCGGGGAGCTGTTTTTT. Translating it yields CASSFGQLTGELFF.

This chain uses TRBV19 with TRBJ1-6, with a possible D match to TRBD1 (6 bases). The V end was cut by 0 bases, the J end by 6 bases, with 12 bases between. The CDR3 totals 16 residues. Germline assignment: CDR1 LNHDA and CDR2 SQIVND (reference sequence). CDR3 in DNA: TGTGCCAGTAGTATAGATGCGGGCAGGGGTAATTCACCCCTCCACTTT. It translates to CASSIDAGRGNSPLHF. The variable domain in full, completed from reference TRBV19 and TRBJ1-6, reads DGGITQSPKYLFRKEGQNVTLSCEQNLNHDAMYWYRQDPGQGLRLIYYSQIVNDFQKGDIAEGYSVSREKKESFPLTVTSAQKNPTAFYLCASSIDAGRGNSPLHFGNGTRLTVT.

The rearrangement uses TRBV27 and TRBJ1-2; 8 bases fit TRBD1. The germline V gene encodes CDR1 MNHEY and CDR2 SMNVEV (reference sequence). Unmatched junction bases numbered 8, after V lost 5 bases and J lost 3 bases. The CDR3 totals 15 residues. DNA of the CDR3: TGTGCCAGCAGTACCCGGACAGGGAGGGACTATGGCTACACCTTC. Translated: CASSTRTGRDYGYTF.

The chain couples TRBV27 to TRBJ2-7, with unresolved D. The germline V and J ends were trimmed by 5 bases and 6 bases, with 17 bases remaining between them. Looked up from germline, CDR1 is MNHEY and CDR2 is SMNVEV (reference sequence). CDR3 length equals 14 residues. The CDR3, as DNA: TGTGCCAGCAGTGCAAGCGCATTACTCCTCGAGCAGTACTTC. This encodes CASSASALLLEQYF.

The chain carries TRBV19 and TRBJ1-2, with 11 bases lining up with TRBD1. Losses at the gene ends were 3 bases for V and 7 bases for J; bases not matched to a gene: 4. The germline CDR1 and CDR2 sequences are LNHDA and SQIVND (reference sequence). The CDR3 is 14 residues long. The CDR3 nucleotides read TGTGCCAGTAGTATGGGACAGGGGGTCGGTGGCTACACCTTC. This encodes CASSMGQGVGGYTF.